These T cell receptor beta chains were read from a single sample in a study of cytomegalovirus exposure and HLA in healthy donors. The repertoire was sequenced with immunoSEQ multiplex PCR; TCRdb's copy has only in-frame clones and lacks some. There are approximately 190,000 clones in the sample, with roughly 0.74% held by the top ten. Sequences were obtained from PBMCs. Receptors were obtained from a boy aged 5 to 17 in good health and CMV-seronegative. The CDR3 runs from the conserved cysteine through the conserved F or W. A D gene is named only where the DNA matches it firmly.

j_call v_call d_call cdr3_nt cdr3_aa
TRBJ2-1 TRBV7-6 TRBD2 TGTGCCAGCAGCTTAGAGGTTGCGGGGGGCCCCTACAATGAGCAGTTCTTC CASSLEVAGGPYNEQFF
TRBJ2-7 TRBV6-1 NA TGTGCCAGCAGCGGACAGCCCTACGAGCAGTACTTC CASSGQPYEQYF
TRBJ2-7 TRBV7-2 NA TGTGCCAGCAGCCTCCAGGCCTCTTGGGTGGACGAGCAGTACTTC CASSLQASWVDEQYF
TRBJ1-1 TRBV5-4 NA TGTGCCAGCCACCCGGGACAAGCGAACACTGAAGCTTTCTTT CASHPGQANTEAFF
TRBJ1-6 TRBV5-1 NA TGCGCCAGCCGGGACAACGATAATTCACCCCTCCACTTT CASRDNDNSPLHF
TRBJ1-2 TRBV28 TRBD1 TGTGCCAGCAGTTTGATGGACAGGTACTATGGCTACACCTTC CASSLMDRYYGYTF
TRBJ1-2 TRBV5-5 TRBD1 TGTGCCAGCAGCTCCTGGGACAGCAGCTACACCTTC CASSSWDSSYTF
TRBJ2-7 TRBV6-1 NA TGTGCCAGCAGGTGGGGGGGGACAAACTACTACGAGCAGTACTTC CASRWGGTNYYEQYF
TRBJ2-3 TRBV6-1 NA TGTGCCAGCAGTGAAATCCAGGGTGGCCCAGATACGCAGTATTTT CASSEIQGGPDTQYF
TRBJ2-2 TRBV9 TRBD2 TGTGCCAGCAGCGGCACGGCGGGGGGCTCCGGGGAGCTGTTTTTT CASSGTAGGSGELFF
TRBJ1-2 TRBV4-2 TRBD1 TGTGCCAGCAGCCAGGCGACAGGGACTTCCGGCTATGGCTACACCTTC CASSQATGTSGYGYTF
TRBJ2-7 TRBV11-2 NA TGTGCCAGCAGCTTAGTTGCGACAGGACGATCCTACGAGCAGTACTTC CASSLVATGRSYEQYF
TRBJ2-5 TRBV19 NA TGTGCCAGTAGTATGTCCATGCGTGAGACCCAGTACTTC CASSMSMRETQYF
TRBJ1-5 TRBV7-9 TRBD1 TGTGCCAGCAGCGCTTACAGGGGGTACGATCGAGCCCAGCATTTT CASSAYRGYDRAQHF
TRBJ2-3 TRBV6-5 NA TGTGCCACCGCGAACGCGTTTTCAGATACGCAGTATTTT CATANAFSDTQYF
TRBJ2-5 TRBV6-6 NA TGTGCCAGCAGTTACTCGAGGGTAGAAGAGACCCAGTACTTC CASSYSRVEETQYF
TRBJ1-2 TRBV6-5 TRBD1 TGTGCCAGCAGTCTCCGGGACAGGGCTAACTATGGCTACACCTTC CASSLRDRANYGYTF
TRBJ1-5 TRBV15 TRBD1 TGTGCCACCAGCGAGACAGGGGTGAGGGGTCAGCCCCAGCATTTT CATSETGVRGQPQHF
TRBJ2-1 TRBV29-1 TRBD1 TGCAGCACTGGACAGGGCGAGAATGAGCAGTTCTTC CSTGQGENEQFF
TRBJ2-5 TRBV27 NA TGTGCCAGCAGTTTATGGGGGGGCAGTGAGACCCAGTACTTC CASSLWGGSETQYF
TRBJ1-1 TRBV27 TRBD1 TGTGCCAGCAGTACCCTCGGCAGGGGGCCTGAAGCTTTCTTT CASSTLGRGPEAFF
TRBJ2-1 TRBV30 TRBD2 TGTGCCTGGGCCACTAGCGCGGGCCTCTACAATGAGCAGTTCTTC CAWATSAGLYNEQFF
TRBJ2-1 TRBV5-6 TRBD2 TGTGCCAGCAGCTTCCGGACTAGCGGGGGGCACTCCTACAATGAGCAGTTCTTC CASSFRTSGGHSYNEQFF
TRBJ1-1 TRBV18 NA TGTGCCAGCTCACCACAGGGGATGAGGACTGAAGCTTTCTTT CASSPQGMRTEAFF
TRBJ2-5 TRBV7-9 NA TGTGCCAGCAGCTTAAAGGGCGGGATAACGATCCAAGAGACCCAGTACTTC CASSLKGGITIQETQYF
TRBJ2-3 TRBV7-9 NA TGTGCCAGCAGCCGAGAGACAAGAGATACGCAGTATTTT CASSRETRDTQYF
TRBJ2-7 TRBV27 TRBD2 TGTGCCAGCCCCTCTGTCGAAGGCGGGACTAGCAGACGGGAGCAGTACTTC CASPSVEGGTSRREQYF
TRBJ1-2 TRBV27 TRBD1 TGTGCCAGCAGCCCCGACAGGGGTCGCTACACCTTC CASSPDRGRYTF
TRBJ2-7 TRBV18 NA TGTGCCAGCTCACCAGGGCATAACTACGAGCAGTACTTC CASSPGHNYEQYF
TRBJ2-3 TRBV7-2 NA TGTGCCAGCAGCCTCCAGCCCGGGATTAGCACAGATACGCAGTATTTT CASSLQPGISTDTQYF
TRBJ2-1 TRBV5-8 NA TGTGCCAGCAGGGCAATCTCAGTGGTCAATGAGCAGTTCTTC CASRAISVVNEQFF
TRBJ2-3 TRBV7-9 NA TGTGCCAGCAGCCCCGTTTCAGATACGCAGTATTTT CASSPVSDTQYF
TRBJ2-2 TRBV5-4 TRBD2 TGTGCCAGCAGCTTGGAACGGGGGGGCGTCACCGGGGAGCTGTTTTTT CASSLERGGVTGELFF
TRBJ2-3 TRBV6-1 NA TGTGCCAGCAGTGAAACTAGCAGATTCACAGATACGCAGTATTTT CASSETSRFTDTQYF
TRBJ2-1 TRBV7-3 NA TGTGCCAGCAGCTTAGGACATGATGAGCAGTTCTTC CASSLGHDEQFF
TRBJ2-2 TRBV2 TRBD1 TGTGCCAGCAGGCCGGGACAGGGGGTCGCCGGGGAGCTGTTTTTT CASRPGQGVAGELFF
TRBJ2-7 TRBV27 NA TGTGCCAGCAGGCATTCGACAGGTTCCTACGAGCAGTACTTC CASRHSTGSYEQYF
TRBJ1-1 TRBV6-1 TRBD1 TGTGCCAGCACCGGGACAGACGTGAACACTGAAGCTTTCTTT CASTGTDVNTEAFF
TRBJ2-1 TRBV29-1 TRBD2 TGCAGCGTTGAAGCAGGATCTAGCGGGGTCCGTTCTTACAATGAGCAGTTCTTC CSVEAGSSGVRSYNEQFF
TRBJ2-4 TRBV4-3 TRBD2 TGCGCCAGCAGCCAAGTCCCCCCCTCGACTAGCGGGGTCTCGGACATTCAGTACTTC CASSQVPPSTSGVSDIQYF
TRBJ2-3 TRBV11-3 NA TGTGCCAGCAGTAAACGCGGGACGGCATACGGAGATACGCAGTATTTT CASSKRGTAYGDTQYF
TRBJ1-1 TRBV10-1 TRBD1 TGCGCCAGCACCTGGACAGGTGGCGGCACTGAAGCTTTCTTT CASTWTGGGTEAFF
TRBJ2-1 TRBV25-1 NA TGTGCCAGCAGTCTTGACAGAAGCTCCTACAATGAGCAGTTCTTC CASSLDRSSYNEQFF
TRBJ2-1 TRBV28 TRBD1 TGTGCCAGCACTACGGCAGGGACAGGGGATTCCGGTGAGCAGTTCTTC CASTTAGTGDSGEQFF
TRBJ2-3 TRBV4-1 TRBD1 TGCGCCAGCAGCCAAAGACAGGGGAACACAGATACGCAGTATTTT CASSQRQGNTDTQYF
TRBJ1-2 TRBV6-1 NA TGTGCCAGCACCCCCTTAGGTGGGGGCAACTATGGCTACACCTTC CASTPLGGGNYGYTF
TRBJ2-1 TRBV18 NA TGTGCCAGCTCACCGGGACAAAGGGGAATCAATGAGCAGTTCTTC CASSPGQRGINEQFF
TRBJ2-7 TRBV12-5 NA TGTGCTAGTGGTCGTGGGGGGGCAGGCCCCTACGAGCAGTACTTC CASGRGGAGPYEQYF
TRBJ1-5 TRBV6-1 NA TGTGCCAGCAGTGAGGGGGGGACCAGCAATCAGCCCCAGCATTTT CASSEGGTSNQPQHF
TRBJ1-4 TRBV5-1 TRBD1 TGCGCCAGCGAGAAGGGGACAGGCAGACCGAATGAAAAACTGTTTTTT CASEKGTGRPNEKLFF
TRBJ1-1 TRBV25-1 NA TGTGCCAGCAGTGAAGTTGGACACTCGAACACTGAAGCTTTCTTT CASSEVGHSNTEAFF
TRBJ2-3 TRBV30 TRBD2 TGTGCCTGGAGTCTAGCGGGCACAGATACGCAGTATTTT CAWSLAGTDTQYF
TRBJ2-7 TRBV9 NA TGTGCCAGCAGCGTAGGCGAGGGATCGACCCACGAGCAGTACTTC CASSVGEGSTHEQYF
TRBJ1-2 TRBV28 TRBD1 TGTGCCAGCAGTTTATCAGGGGGCGGCTACACCTTC CASSLSGGGYTF
TRBJ2-5 TRBV2 NA TGTGCCAGCAGGGTGGACAGACAAGAGACCCAGTACTTC CASRVDRQETQYF
TRBJ2-5 TRBV5-1 NA TGCGCCAGCAGCTTGTGGACAGCCCAAGAGACCCAGTACTTC CASSLWTAQETQYF
TRBJ2-7 TRBV4-3 TRBD2 TGCGCCAGCAGCCCGCGGACTAGCTCCGACGAGCAGTACTTC CASSPRTSSDEQYF
TRBJ1-4 TRBV6-1 NA TGTGCCAGCAGTGATGAGGTCGTGGGTGAAAAACTGTTTTTT CASSDEVVGEKLFF
TRBJ1-4 TRBV7-9 TRBD1 TGTGCCAGCAGCTTATGGGGGACAGGGGTGGATGAAAAACTGTTTTTT CASSLWGTGVDEKLFF
TRBJ2-7 TRBV7-3 NA TGTGCCAGCAGCTTCCCAATAGTTGGAGATTGGACTTACGAGCAGTACTTC CASSFPIVGDWTYEQYF